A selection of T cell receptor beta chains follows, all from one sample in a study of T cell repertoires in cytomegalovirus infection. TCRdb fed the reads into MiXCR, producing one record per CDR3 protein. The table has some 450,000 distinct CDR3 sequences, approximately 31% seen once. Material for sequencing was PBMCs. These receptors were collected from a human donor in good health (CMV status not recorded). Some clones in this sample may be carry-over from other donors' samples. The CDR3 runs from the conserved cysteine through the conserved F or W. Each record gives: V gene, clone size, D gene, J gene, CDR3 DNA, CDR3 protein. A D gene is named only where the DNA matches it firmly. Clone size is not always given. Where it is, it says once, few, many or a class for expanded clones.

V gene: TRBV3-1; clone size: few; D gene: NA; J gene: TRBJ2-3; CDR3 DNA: TGTGCCAGCAGCCAAGTGGGGGGGGGCCTTGATACGCAGTATTTT; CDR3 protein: CASSQVGGGLDTQYF
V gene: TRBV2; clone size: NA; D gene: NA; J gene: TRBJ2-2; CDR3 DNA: TGTGCCAGCAGGGGAACTAGTTACACCGGGGAGCTGTTTTTT; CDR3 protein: CASRGTSYTGELFF
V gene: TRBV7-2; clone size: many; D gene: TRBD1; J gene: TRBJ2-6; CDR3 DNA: TGTGCCAGCAGCCGAACGCAGGGGGCTGGGGCCAACGTCCTGACTTTC; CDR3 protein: CASSRTQGAGANVLTF
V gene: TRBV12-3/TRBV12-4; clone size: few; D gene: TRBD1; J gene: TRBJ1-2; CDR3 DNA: TGTGCCAGCAGTAGACAGGGGGCGCAGGATGGCTACACCTTC; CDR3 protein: CASSRQGAQDGYTF
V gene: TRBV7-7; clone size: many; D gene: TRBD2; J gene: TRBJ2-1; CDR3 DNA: TGTGCTAGCAGCTTAGCGGGGGAAAACAATGAGCAGTTCTTC; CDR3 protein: CASSLAGENNEQFF
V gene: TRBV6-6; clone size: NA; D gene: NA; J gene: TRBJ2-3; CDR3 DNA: TGTGCCAGCAGTTCGCGACAGTTGAGCACAGATACGCAGTATTTT; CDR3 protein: CASSSRQLSTDTQYF
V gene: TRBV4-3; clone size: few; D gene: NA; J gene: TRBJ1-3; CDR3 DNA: TGCGCCAGCAGCCAAGAACGGGCGTGCGACACCATGTATTTT; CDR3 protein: CASSQERACDTMYF
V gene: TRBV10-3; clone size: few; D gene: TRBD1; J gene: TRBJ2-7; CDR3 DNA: TGTGCCATCAGTGTGACAGGGGGACAATACGAGCAGTACTTC; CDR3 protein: CAISVTGGQYEQYF
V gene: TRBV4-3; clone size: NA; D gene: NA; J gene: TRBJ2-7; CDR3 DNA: TGCGCCAGCAGCCAAGATGTCTCCTACGAGCAGTACTTC; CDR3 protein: CASSQDVSYEQYF
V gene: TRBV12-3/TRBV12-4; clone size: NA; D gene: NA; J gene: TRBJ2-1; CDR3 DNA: TGTGCCAGCAGTACCCGGAGGGGGCTCTACAATGAGCAGTTCTTC; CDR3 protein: CASSTRRGLYNEQFF
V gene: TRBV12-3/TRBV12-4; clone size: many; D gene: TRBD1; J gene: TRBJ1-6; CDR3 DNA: TGTGCCAGCAGTGAAACAGGGGTTAGGTCACCCCTCCACTTT; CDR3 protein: CASSETGVRSPLHF
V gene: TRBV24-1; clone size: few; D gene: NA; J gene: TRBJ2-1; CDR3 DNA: TGTGCCACCAGTGATCATCGACCCGAGAATGAGCAGTTCTTC; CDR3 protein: CATSDHRPENEQFF
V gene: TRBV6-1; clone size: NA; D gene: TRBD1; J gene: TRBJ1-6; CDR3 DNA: TGTGCCAGCAGTGAAGCGAAGGGGACAGGGATTTCACCCCTCCACTTT; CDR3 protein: CASSEAKGTGISPLHF
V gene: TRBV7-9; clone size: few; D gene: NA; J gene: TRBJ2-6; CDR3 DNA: TGTGCCAGCAGTGGGGGACCGTCTGCCAACGTCCTGACTTTC; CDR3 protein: CASSGGPSANVLTF
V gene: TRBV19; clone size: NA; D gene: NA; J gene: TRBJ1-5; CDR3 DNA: TGTGCCAGTAGTATCCCCCCCTCGAGCAATCAGCCCCAGCATTTT; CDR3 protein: CASSIPPSSNQPQHF
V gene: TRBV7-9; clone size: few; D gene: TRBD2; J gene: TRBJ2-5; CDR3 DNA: TGTGCCAGCACCATATCGGCGGGGGGGAACCAAGAGACCCAGTACTTC; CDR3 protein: CASTISAGGNQETQYF
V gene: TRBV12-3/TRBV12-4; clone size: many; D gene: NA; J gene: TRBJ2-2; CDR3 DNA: TGTGCCAGCATACGAATGGGGGGCATTCGGTCCGGGGAGCTGTTTTTT; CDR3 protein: CASIRMGGIRSGELFF
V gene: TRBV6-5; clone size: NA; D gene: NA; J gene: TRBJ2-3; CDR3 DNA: TGTGCCAGCAGAACTCAGGTCGGGGCCGGGGATACGCAGTATTTT; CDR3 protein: CASRTQVGAGDTQYF
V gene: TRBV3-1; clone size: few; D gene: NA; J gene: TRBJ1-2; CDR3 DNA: TGTGCCACCCATCAATATCTTCCGGACAGCCTTAAGAACTATGGCTACACCTTC; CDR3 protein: CATHQYLPDSLKNYGYTF
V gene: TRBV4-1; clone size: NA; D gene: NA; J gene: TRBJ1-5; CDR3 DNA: TGCGCCAGCAGCCAAGATAGGACAGCCAATCAGCCCCAGCATTTT; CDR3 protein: CASSQDRTANQPQHF
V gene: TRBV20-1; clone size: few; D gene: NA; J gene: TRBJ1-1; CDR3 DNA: TGCAGTGCTAGAGCGGGGGCGGTGAACACTGAAGCTTTCTTT; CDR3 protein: CSARAGAVNTEAFF
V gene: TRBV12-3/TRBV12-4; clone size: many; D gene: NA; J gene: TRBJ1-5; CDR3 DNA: TGTGCCAGCAGAAAAGGGGAGCGCAATCAGCCCCAGCATTTT; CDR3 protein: CASRKGERNQPQHF
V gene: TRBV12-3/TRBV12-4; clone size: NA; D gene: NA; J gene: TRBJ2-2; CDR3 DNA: TGTGCCAGCAGAGCGGTCGGGGGGCTGTTTTTT; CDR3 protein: CASRAVGGLFF
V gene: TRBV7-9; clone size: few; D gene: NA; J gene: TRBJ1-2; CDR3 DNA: TGTGCCAGCAGCCCGCGGACGTGGTCAACGAACTATGGCTACACCTTC; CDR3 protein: CASSPRTWSTNYGYTF
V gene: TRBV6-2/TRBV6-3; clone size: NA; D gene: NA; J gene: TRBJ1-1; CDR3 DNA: TGTGCCAGCAGCCCGGGTCCCGGAGGGGCTTTCTTT; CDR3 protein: CASSPGPGGAFF
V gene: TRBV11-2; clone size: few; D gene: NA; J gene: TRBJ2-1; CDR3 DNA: TGTGCCAGCAACTCAATGGACCACAATGAGCAGTTCTTC; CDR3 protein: CASNSMDHNEQFF
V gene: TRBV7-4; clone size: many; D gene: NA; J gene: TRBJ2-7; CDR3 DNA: TGTGCCAGCAGCTCCTCCCCCCGTGGTGGGGAAGGGATCTCCTACGAGCAGTACTTC; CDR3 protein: CASSSSPRGGEGISYEQYF
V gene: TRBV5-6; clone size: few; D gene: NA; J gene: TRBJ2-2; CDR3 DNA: TGTGCCAGCAGCTTTCGTCACGGCATCTCGAACACCGGGGAGCTGTTTTTT; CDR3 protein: CASSFRHGISNTGELFF
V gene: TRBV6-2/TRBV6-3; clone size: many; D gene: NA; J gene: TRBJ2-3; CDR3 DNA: TGTGCCAGCAGTTACTACTTCACAGATACGCAGTATTTT; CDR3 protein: CASSYYFTDTQYF
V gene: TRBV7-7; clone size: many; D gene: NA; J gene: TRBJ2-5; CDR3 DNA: TGTGCTAGCAGTCCCCAGGGGATGCAAGAGACCCAGTACTTC; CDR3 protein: CASSPQGMQETQYF
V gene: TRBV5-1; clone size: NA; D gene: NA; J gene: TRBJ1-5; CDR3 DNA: TGCGCCAGCAGCTTGTGGGCGGGGGGCAATCAGCCCCAGCATTTT; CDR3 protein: CASSLWAGGNQPQHF
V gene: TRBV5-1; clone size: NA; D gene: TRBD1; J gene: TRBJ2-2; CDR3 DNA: TGCGCCAGCAGCCTCCGGGACAGGGGAGTCGGGGAGCTGTTTTTT; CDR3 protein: CASSLRDRGVGELFF
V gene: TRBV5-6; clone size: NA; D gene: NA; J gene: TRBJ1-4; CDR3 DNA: TGTGCCAGCAGCCCGGGGACCTCAAGGGCTAATGAAAAACTGTTTTTT; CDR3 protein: CASSPGTSRANEKLFF
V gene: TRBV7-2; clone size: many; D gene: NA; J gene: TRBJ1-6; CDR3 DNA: TGTGCCAGCAGCCCCCACCCGACAGGCTCCATTTATAATTCACCCCTCCACTTT; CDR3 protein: CASSPHPTGSIYNSPLHF
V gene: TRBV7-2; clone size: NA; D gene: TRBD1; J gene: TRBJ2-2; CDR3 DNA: TGTGCCAGCAGCCCGATGGGGGGTCGGCAGGGGGCGCGGACCGGGGAGCTGTTTTTT; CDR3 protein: CASSPMGGRQGARTGELFF
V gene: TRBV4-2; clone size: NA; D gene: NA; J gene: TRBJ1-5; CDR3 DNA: TGTGCCAGCAGCCCGGACAGTGGCAATCAGCCCCAGCATTTT; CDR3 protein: CASSPDSGNQPQHF
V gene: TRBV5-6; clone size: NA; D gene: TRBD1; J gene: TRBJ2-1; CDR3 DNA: TGTGCCAGCAGCCCCTGGGACAGGGGTGGTCGGAGTGAGCAGTTCTTC; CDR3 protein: CASSPWDRGGRSEQFF
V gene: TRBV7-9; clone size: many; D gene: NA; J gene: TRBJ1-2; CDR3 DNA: TGTGCCAGCAGCAACGGCCACGGTTACTATGGCTACACCTTC; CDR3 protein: CASSNGHGYYGYTF
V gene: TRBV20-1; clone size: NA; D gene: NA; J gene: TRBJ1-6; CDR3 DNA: TGCAGTGCTAGCCCTGACAGGAGCTCCTATAATTCACCCCTCCACTTT; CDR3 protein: CSASPDRSSYNSPLHF
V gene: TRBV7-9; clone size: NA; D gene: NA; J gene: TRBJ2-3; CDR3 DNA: TGTGCCAGCAGCTTAGCCCCTCACCGGGACAGCACAGATACGCAGTATTTT; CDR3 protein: CASSLAPHRDSTDTQYF
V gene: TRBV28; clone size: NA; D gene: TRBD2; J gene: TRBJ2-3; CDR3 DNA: TGTGCCAGCAGAAGTCGAGATGGGCGCGGGGGAGATACGCAGTCTTTT; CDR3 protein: CASRSRDGRGGDTQSF
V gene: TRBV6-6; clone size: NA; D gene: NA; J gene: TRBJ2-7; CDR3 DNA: TGTGCCAGCAGTTACAAGGACAACTACGAGCAGTACTTC; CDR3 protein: CASSYKDNYEQYF
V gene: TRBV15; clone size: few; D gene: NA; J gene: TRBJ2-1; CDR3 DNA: TGTGCCACCAGCAGAGTGCAGGGAATAACCTACAATGAGCAGTTCTTC; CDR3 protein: CATSRVQGITYNEQFF
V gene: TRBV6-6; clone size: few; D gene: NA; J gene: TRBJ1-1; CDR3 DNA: TGTGCCAGCAGTTACGGCCGGATCAGTGAAGCTTTCTTT; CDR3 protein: CASSYGRISEAFF
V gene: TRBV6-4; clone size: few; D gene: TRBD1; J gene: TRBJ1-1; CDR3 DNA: TGTGCCAGCAGTAACACCGGGACAGGGCTTGCTTTCTTT; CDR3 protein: CASSNTGTGLAFF
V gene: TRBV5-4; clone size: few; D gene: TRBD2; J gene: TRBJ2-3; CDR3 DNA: TGTGCCAGCAGCCCCACGCGGGGGGCGACAGATACGCAGTATTTT; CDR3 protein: CASSPTRGATDTQYF
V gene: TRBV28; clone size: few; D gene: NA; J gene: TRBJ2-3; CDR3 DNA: TGTGCCAGCCGTGAGCATTCGAGCACAGATACGCAGTATTTT; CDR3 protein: CASREHSSTDTQYF
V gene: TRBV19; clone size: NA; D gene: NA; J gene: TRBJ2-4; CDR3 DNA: TGTGCCACACGCCTCCGGGGAGGCAAAAACATTCAGTACTTC; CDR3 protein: CATRLRGGKNIQYF
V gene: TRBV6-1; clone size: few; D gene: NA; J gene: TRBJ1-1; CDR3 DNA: TGTGCCAGCAGTGAACGGGGGGTTCGGATGGCGAAAAACACTGAAGCTTTCTTT; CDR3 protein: CASSERGVRMAKNTEAFF
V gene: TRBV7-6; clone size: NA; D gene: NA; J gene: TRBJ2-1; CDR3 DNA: TGTGCCCGCCGCTTAGGGGGGGGGCCCCGCAATGAGCAGTTCTTC; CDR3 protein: CARRLGGGPRNEQFF